What follows describes a single T cell receptor (beta chain). Antigen unknown. This PCR relied on a set of 60 Vbeta primers and 13 Jbeta primers. The repertoire was sequenced with immunoSEQ multiplex PCR; TCRdb's copy has only in-frame clones and lacks some. The profile covers roughly 120,000 clones, with 65% to 80% appearing a single time and 4.8% taken by the ten largest. The data belong to a study of cytomegalovirus exposure and HLA in healthy donors. Study-level background: Earlier sequencing of some 180 million T cells yielded 120 million or so unique TCR beta sequences. A data release that came early held 75 million to 85 million unique TCRs from HLA-typed donors.

Study findings and constraints: In a later analysis, HLA-associated beta chains showed higher expansion and lower generation probabilities than comparable chains. Sequencing likely generated an artifact that appeared as a cluster of highly shared sequence variants.

This TCR was sampled from a man aged 25 to 45 in good health and CMV-seropositive. Sequencing was carried out using PBMCs.

CDR3 region: CASSLEAGGCGYTF. The CDR3, as DNA: TGTGCCAGCAGCCTGGAGGCAGGGGGCTGTGGCTACACCTTC. The chain is built from TRBV7-9 and TRBJ1-2, with 8 bases that match TRBD1. CDR1 is SEHNR and CDR2 is FQNEAQ in the germline V gene (reference sequence). The CDR3 has 14 residues. After removal of 5 bases from V and 7 bases from J, the junction contained 9 bases not matched to a gene.